Listed below are T cell receptor beta chains from one sample, sequenced in a study of blood T cell repertoires in COVID-19. TCRdb's copy holds only in-frame clones and misses some; the assay was immunoSEQ multiplex PCR. The sample shows some 89,000 clones, around 80% of them seen only once. Sequencing was done on a sample of peripheral blood. These receptors were taken from a man between 65 and 85 years old with acute or convalescent COVID-19. The CDR3 runs from the conserved cysteine through the conserved F or W. A D gene is named only where the DNA matches it firmly. Size values are once, few and many counts, or a class for expanded clones, and some rows have none.

clone_size: few
j_call: TRBJ1-1
d_call: TRBD1
v_call: TRBV2
cdr3_nt: TGTGCCAGCAGGCGGGACAGGGGGAACACTGAAGCTTTCTTT
cdr3_aa: CASRRDRGNTEAFF

clone_size: NA
j_call: TRBJ2-1
d_call: TRBD2
v_call: TRBV30
cdr3_nt: TGTGCCTGGAGCATAGCGGGGGTGCGAAATGAGCAGTTCTTC
cdr3_aa: CAWSIAGVRNEQFF

clone_size: NA
j_call: TRBJ2-3
d_call: TRBD1
v_call: TRBV5-1
cdr3_nt: TGCGCCAGCAGCCCGGGACAGAGCACAGATACGCAGTATTTT
cdr3_aa: CASSPGQSTDTQYF

clone_size: NA
j_call: TRBJ2-3
d_call: TRBD2
v_call: TRBV5-6
cdr3_nt: TGTGCCAGCAGCATTAGCGGGAGCACAGATACGCAGTATTTT
cdr3_aa: CASSISGSTDTQYF

clone_size: NA
j_call: TRBJ1-2
d_call: NA
v_call: TRBV25-1
cdr3_nt: TGTGCCAGCAGGGGGACTCACGAGGGCTACACCTTC
cdr3_aa: CASRGTHEGYTF

clone_size: NA
j_call: TRBJ2-7
d_call: TRBD2
v_call: TRBV7-9
cdr3_nt: TGTGCCAGCAGCGCGGGACTAGCGGGGGGCTACGAGCAGTACTTC
cdr3_aa: CASSAGLAGGYEQYF

clone_size: NA
j_call: TRBJ2-4
d_call: NA
v_call: TRBV19
cdr3_nt: TGTGCCAGTAGTTCGAAGGGGGCCAAAAACATTCAGTACTTC
cdr3_aa: CASSSKGAKNIQYF

clone_size: NA
j_call: TRBJ1-1
d_call: NA
v_call: TRBV5-1
cdr3_nt: TGCGCCAGCAGCTTGACCTACAGGGCTTGGAACACTGAAGCTTTCTTT
cdr3_aa: CASSLTYRAWNTEAFF

clone_size: NA
j_call: TRBJ1-5
d_call: TRBD1
v_call: TRBV5-4
cdr3_nt: TGTGCCAGCAGCTTCGACAGGGATCAGCCCCAGCATTTT
cdr3_aa: CASSFDRDQPQHF

clone_size: NA
j_call: TRBJ2-6
d_call: NA
v_call: TRBV9
cdr3_nt: TGTGCCAGCAGCCCCGAAGGGAGTCTCGACTCTGGGGCCAACGTCCTGACTTTC
cdr3_aa: CASSPEGSLDSGANVLTF